The next 9 T cell receptor beta chains were all read from a single sample in a study of blood T cell repertoires in COVID-19 (dated by TCRdb to the early 2020s). Receptor amplification or capture employed the immunoSEQ multiplex PCR assay. This immuneACCESS table, as held by TCRdb, lists in-frame sequences with V and J called but not all clones. Of the missing ones, under half trace to an unresolved V gene in checked studies; the others have no known cause. The sample table shows 150,000 to 200,000 clones, and around 85% are seen once. The ten largest clones capture roughly 9.8% of the sample. The sample comprised peripheral blood. These receptors originate from a woman of 80 years or more with acute or convalescent COVID-19.

V gene TRBV2 combines with J gene TRBJ1-3; perhaps TRBD1 as D (5 bases). Germline V gene data show CDR1 as SNHLY and CDR2 as FYNNEI. The CDR3 runs to 15 residues. V lost 2 bases, J lost 0 bases, and 8 bases lay in between. The CDR3 DNA follows: TGTGCCAGCAGTGAACAGGGACTCTCTGGAAACACCATATATTTT. It yields the protein CASSEQGLSGNTIYF.

The V call is TRBV18, the J call TRBJ1-6; no definite D call. The CDR3 extends over 13 amino acids. Trimming stripped 3 bases from V and 8 bases from J, with 8 bases between. Germline CDR1 and CDR2: KGHSH and LQKENI. The CDR3, as DNA: TGTGCCAGCTCACCTTCCAGCGATTCACCCCTCCACTTT. The encoded protein is CASSPSSDSPLHF.

This rearrangement joins TRBV27 to TRBJ1-2; TRBD1 agrees at 10 bases. The ends lost 3 bases at V and 10 bases at J; junction bases unmatched: 5. This CDR3 contains 13 residues. The germline V gene has CDR1 MNHEY and CDR2 SMNVEV (reference sequence). The CDR3 protein is CASSFWDRGDYTF. The CDR3 DNA is TGTGCCAGCAGTTTCTGGGACAGGGGTGACTACACCTTC.

J is TRBJ2-1 and V is TRBV7-3; 14 nucleotides line up with TRBD2. The CDR3 spans 18 residues. Germline CDR1 SGHTA, CDR2 FQGTGA. The V segment lost 4 bases and the J segment 5 bases; nucleotides outside the gene matches: 10. DNA of the CDR3: TGTGCCAGCAGCTCATTACCGGGACTAGCGGGGGATGACAATGAGCAGTTCTTC. Amino acids: CASSSLPGLAGDDNEQFF.

This chain joins TRBV14 and TRBJ2-3; 11 positions agree with TRBD2. Germline CDR1 and CDR2: SGHDN and FVKESK. There are 14 residues in the CDR3. Trimming removed 4 bases from V and 6 bases from J; junction bases left unmatched: 3. CDR3 region: CASSPLAGGDTQYF. CDR3 bases: TGTGCCAGCAGCCCTTTAGCGGGAGGGGATACGCAGTATTTT.

The chain employs TRBV7-2 and TRBJ2-5; 8 bases agree with TRBD1. Trimming removed 2 bases from V and 4 bases from J; junction bases left unmatched: 6. The CDR3 spans 15 residues. The germline CDR1 and CDR2 sequences are SGHTA and FQGNSA. CDR3 coding DNA: TGTGCCAGCAGCTTAACCCAGGGGGCTGGAGAGACCCAGTACTTC. Protein sequence: CASSLTQGAGETQYF.

The count of this clone is one. The V gene is TRBV18, the J gene TRBJ2-7; the D is unclear. The CDR3 length is 15 residues. Trimming took off 3 bases at V and 4 bases at J, with 16 bases between the two ends. Germline-derived CDR1 and CDR2 are KGHSH and LQKENI. The CDR3, as DNA: TGTGCCAGCTCACCTACCCGCGGTGGTTGGTACGAGCAGTACTTC. Translated, it gives CASSPTRGGWYEQYF.

This clone has more than one count but fewer than ten. The chain couples TRBV15 to TRBJ2-7; D is ambiguous. Looked up from germline, CDR1 is LNHNV and CDR2 is YYDKDF (reference sequence). V lost 0 bases and J lost 6, with 12 bases in between. The CDR3 runs to 14 residues. This CDR3 reads CATSREISSAEQYF. The CDR3 DNA is TGTGCCACCAGCAGAGAAATATCTAGTGCCGAGCAGTACTTC.

The chain joins TRBV5-6 to TRBJ1-5; 7 nucleotides match TRBD1. Germline-derived CDR1 and CDR2 are SGHDT and YYEEEE. The junction had 10 bases not matched to a gene; V was cut back by 5 bases and J by 2 bases. The CDR3 is 16 residues long. CDR3 sequence reads: CASSSLTGEGNQPQHF. The CDR3 DNA reads TGTGCCAGCAGTAGTTTAACAGGGGAAGGCAATCAGCCCCAGCATTTT. The entire variable domain, with the rest obtained from reference TRBV5-6 and TRBJ1-5, is as follows: DAGVTQSPTHLIKTRGQQVTLRCSPKSGHDTVSWYQQALGQGPQFIFQYYEEEERQRGNFPDRFSGHQFPNYSSELNVNALLLGDSALYLCASSSLTGEGNQPQHFGDGTRLSIL.